The 27 T cell receptor beta chains below come from one sample, sequenced in a study of T cells in lung cancer brain metastases. Profiled with immunoSEQ multiplex PCR; TCRdb holds only in-frame clones, not every one. The sample gives some 1,600 clones, under 90% of which show up once; about 7.3% is in the top ten. Sample: tumor tissue from the primary lung tumor. These receptors were collected from a man between 65 and 85 years old with non-small cell lung cancer.

The chain joins TRBV7-8 to TRBJ2-1, with D hard to call. Germline CDR1 SGHVS, CDR2 FQNEAQ. The length of the CDR3 is 15 residues. V gave up 1 base and J gave up 9 bases, with 16 bases separating them. The CDR3 sequence is CASSLVEQKNCEQFF. The CDR3 nucleotides read TGTGCCAGCAGCTTAGTTGAGCAGAAAAATTGTGAGCAGTTCTTC. The complete variable domain, with remaining parts taken from reference TRBV7-8 and TRBJ2-1, reads GAGVSQSPRYKVAKRGQDVALRCDPISGHVSLFWYQQALGQGPEFLTYFQNEAQLDKSGLPSDRFFAERPEGSVSTLKIQRTQQEDSAVYLCASSLVEQKNCEQFFGPGTRLTVL.

On this clone: Other DNA sequences in the sample encode the same CDR3. This chain joins TRBV27 and TRBJ1-4; TRBD1 is a possible D gene (6 bases). The CDR3 length is 16 residues. Trimming shortened V by 11 bases and J by 11 bases, and 30 bases separated the two germline ends. CDR1 is MNHEY and CDR2 is SMNVEV in the germline V gene (reference sequence). CDR3 amino acids: CASRLTPDSDLGKLFF. In DNA, the CDR3 is TGTGCCTCCCGCCTAACACCGGACAGTGACTTAGGGAAACTGTTTTTT.

A remark on this clone: The junction departs from the called germline gene at one end, perhaps through a read error. This chain links TRBV5-1 with TRBJ1-1; perhaps TRBD1 as D (5 bases). Germline V CDR1 and CDR2: SGHRS, YFSETQ. This CDR3 spans 13 amino acids. In DNA form, the CDR3 reads TGCGCTAGCAGCTTAAACAGGCCAACTGAAGCTTTCTTT. It encodes CASSLNRPTEAFF.

This clone was detected once. The chain employs TRBV9 and TRBJ1-2; TRBD1 matches 7 bases. Germline assignment: CDR1 SGDLS and CDR2 YYNGEE. The length of the CDR3 is 15 residues. With V trimmed by 0 bases and J by 4 bases, 6 bases remained unmatched. CDR3 sequence reads: CASSVEGQVLYGYTF. For the CDR3, the DNA is TGTGCCAGCAGCGTAGAAGGACAGGTCCTCTATGGCTACACCTTC.

This clone was found once. The CDR3 nucleotides are TGTGCCAGTAGTAGCCGCGAGACCCAGTACTTC. Amino acid sequence: CASSSRETQYF. This chain links TRBV19 with TRBJ2-5; D is unresolved. In germline, CDR1 is LNHDA, CDR2 SQIVND (reference sequence). The CDR3 length is 11 residues. V lost 4 bases, J lost 5 bases, and 5 bases lay in between.

This chain joins TRBV28 and TRBJ2-5; D gene unclear. The closer fit of TRBJ2-7 to the DNA end suggests the J call may be wrong. Per the germline V gene, CDR1 is MDHEN and CDR2 is SYDVKM. This CDR3 comprises 12 residues. DNA for the CDR3: TGTGCCAGCAGTTTATTCAGCTACGAGCAGTACTTC. Translating gives CASSLFSYEQYF.

This clone is large (0.1 to 1%) in the sample. The CDR3 DNA reads as TGCGCCAGCAGCGGTCCCGGGCGGGACGAGCAGTACTTC. It codes for CASSGPGRDEQYF. J is TRBJ2-7 and V is TRBV4-3, with D perhaps matching TRBD2 (5 bases). The V gene lost 5 bases and the J gene lost 5 bases, with 13 bases spanning the gap. Looked up from germline, CDR1 is LGHNA and CDR2 is YSLEER. The CDR3 totals 13 residues.

The J gene is TRBJ2-7, the V gene TRBV4-2, with D possibly matching TRBD1 (6 bases). The V end lost 4 bases, the J end lost 4 bases, and 11 bases lay between the germline ends. The CDR3 length is 13 residues. The V gene's germline CDR1 is LGHNA and CDR2 YNFKEQ. The DNA of the CDR3 is TGTGCCAGCAGCCTATACAGGGATTACGAGCAGTACTTC. It translates to CASSLYRDYEQYF.

V gene TRBV19 combines with J gene TRBJ2-5; D not certain. The CDR3 runs 13 residues. From germline, CDR1 is LNHDA and CDR2 SQIVND (reference sequence). Trimming cost V 6 bases and J 1 base, with 9 bases left between them. The CDR3 is CASRNRGQETQYF. The CDR3 nucleotides read TGTGCCAGTAGGAACAGAGGCCAAGAGACCCAGTACTTC.

There are a few counts of this clone. V is TRBV11-3 and J is TRBJ2-5; tentatively, D is TRBD2 (6 bases). Trimming stripped 1 base from V and 0 bases from J, with 18 bases between. The CDR3 covers 18 residues. Looked up from germline, CDR1 is SGHNT and CDR2 is YENEEA. This CDR3 is CASSLGGDPFAYQETQYF. DNA of the CDR3: TGTGCCAGCAGCTTAGGCGGGGACCCTTTTGCGTACCAAGAGACCCAGTACTTC.

This sequence joins TRBV10-3 and TRBJ1-4, with D possibly TRBD1 on 5 matching bases. CDR3 length equals 16 residues. The V gene's germline CDR1 is ENHRY and CDR2 SYGVKD. V shed 3 bases and J shed 4 bases, with 15 bases lying between them. The CDR3 here is CAISEFLGEDNEKLFF. Written as DNA, the CDR3 is TGTGCCATCAGTGAATTCTTGGGGGAGGATAATGAAAAACTGTTTTTT.

Turning to this clone: This same CDR3 is encoded by further DNA sequences in the sample. The genes are TRBV11-3 and TRBJ2-7; 9 positions agree with TRBD1. The CDR3 sequence is 15 residues long. Germline V CDR1 and CDR2: SGHNT, YENEEA. The J segment lost 6 bases and the V segment lost 6 bases, leaving 12 bases of the junction unmatched. The CDR3 region is CASSPPGTGIFEQYV. As DNA, the CDR3 is TGTGCCAGCAGTCCCCCCGGGACAGGGATATTCGAGCAGTACGTC.

This chain joins TRBV9 and TRBJ2-1; D unresolved. V was pared by 2 bases and J by 2 bases, with 5 bases between. Germline V gene sequence: CDR1 SGDLS, CDR2 YYNGEE. The CDR3 loop spans 13 amino acids. In DNA, the CDR3 is TGTGCCAGCAGCGTGAACCCCTACAATGAGCAGTTCTTC. As protein: CASSVNPYNEQFF.

The gene calls are TRBV9 and TRBJ2-3; D might be TRBD2 (6 bases). V shed 7 bases and J shed 2 bases, with 14 bases lying between them. Germline V gene data show CDR1 as SGDLS and CDR2 as YYNGEE. There are 14 residues in the CDR3. Here the CDR3 reads CASRLRGLTDTQYF. CDR3 DNA sequence: TGTGCCAGCCGCTTGCGGGGTCTCACAGATACGCAGTATTTT.

The genes are TRBV6-1 and TRBJ1-5; 7 bases match TRBD1. The V gene's germline CDR1 is MNHNS and CDR2 SASEGT. With V trimmed by 4 bases and J by 0 bases, 9 bases remained unmatched. The CDR3 is made up of 17 amino acids. The CDR3 spells CASSGPRGGDSNQPQHF. As DNA, the CDR3 is TGTGCCAGCAGTGGTCCGCGAGGGGGCGATAGCAATCAGCCCCAGCATTTT.

The rearrangement links TRBV9 to TRBJ2-1; D ambiguous. V lost 0 bases to trimming and J lost 4 bases, with 5 bases between them. The CDR3 runs 13 residues. Germline V lookup: CDR1 SGDLS, CDR2 YYNGEE. CDR3 bases: TGTGCCAGCAGCGTAGAGGAGTACAATGAGCAGTTCTTC. It encodes CASSVEEYNEQFF.

This clone appeared a single time. The chain carries TRBV28 and TRBJ1-1; no definite D call. The CDR3 is made up of 16 amino acids. The germline V gene has CDR1 MDHEN and CDR2 SYDVKM. Trimming left V 1 base short and J 2 bases short, with 14 bases between. CDR3 amino acids: CASSLFGLTPNTEAFF. The CDR3, as DNA: TGTGCCAGCAGTTTATTCGGACTCACTCCCAACACTGAAGCTTTCTTT.

The chain joins TRBV5-1 to TRBJ2-5, with 13 bases lining up with TRBD2. The CDR3 is 14 residues long. CDR1 SGHRS and CDR2 YFSETQ come from the germline V gene. The junction had 7 bases not matched to a gene; V was cut back by 0 bases and J by 14 bases. The DNA of the CDR3 is TGCGCCAGCAGCTTGGATACTAGCGGGAGGGCCCTCTACTTC. Residues: CASSLDTSGRALYF.

CDR3 sequence: CASKGGKAFF. CDR3 coding DNA: TGTGCCAGCAAAGGGGGGAAAGCTTTCTTT. The rearrangement joins TRBV6-1 to TRBJ1-1; D might be TRBD1 (6 bases). The CDR3 length is 10 residues. Germline CDR1 and CDR2: MNHNS and SASEGT. The V and J ends lost 7 bases and 9 bases respectively, with 9 bases between them.

This chain links TRBV20-1 with TRBJ2-5, with 7 bases that match TRBD2. From germline, CDR1 is DFQATT and CDR2 SNEGSKA (reference sequence). CDR3 size: 11 residues. V was pared by 5 bases and J by 3 bases, with 0 bases of the junction left unmatched. As DNA, the CDR3 is TGCAGTGCTCTAGCGGAAGAGACCCAGTACTTC. Protein: CSALAEETQYF.

The V and J genes are TRBV4-1 and TRBJ2-7, with 7 nucleotides matching TRBD1. Germline V CDR1 and CDR2: MGHRA, YSYEKL. J gave up 7 bases and V 0 bases, and 3 bases lay outside the gene matches. CDR3 length equals 13 residues. The chain's CDR3 is CASSQDSGGEQYV. The CDR3 DNA sequence: TGCGCCAGCAGCCAAGATTCAGGGGGAGAGCAGTACGTC.

This chain uses TRBV5-1 with TRBJ2-1; D possibly corresponds to TRBD2 (6 bases). The germline V gene encodes CDR1 SGHRS and CDR2 YFSETQ. This CDR3 is built from 15 residues. The V end was cut by 4 bases, the J end by 7 bases, with 18 bases between. CDR3 loop: CASSPSEGRRNEQFF. The CDR3 bases are TGCGCCAGCAGCCCGTCAGAGGGGAGGAGGAATGAGCAGTTCTTC.

In regard to this clone: The junction does not match germline at one end; this may be a read error. The CDR3 protein is CTSRDRGPNGYTF. The DNA for the CDR3 is TGTACCAGCAGAGACAGGGGGCCAAATGGCTACACCTTC. The chain is built from TRBV7-9 and TRBJ1-2; 10 bases are shared with TRBD1. The CDR3 covers 13 residues. Germline CDR1 and CDR2: SEHNR and FQNEAQ (reference sequence).

This clone was counted once. The chain employs TRBV7-2 and TRBJ1-1; tentative D call: TRBD1 (6 bases). Germline CDR1 and CDR2: SGHTA and FQGNSA. The CDR3 is 15 amino acids. V was cut by 0 bases and J by 4 bases, with 12 bases left in between. The CDR3 sequence is CASSLAGGGSTEAFF. The DNA for the CDR3 is TGTGCCAGCAGCTTAGCGGGAGGGGGGAGCACTGAAGCTTTCTTT.

This chain joins TRBV15 and TRBJ1-2; 8 bases are a match to TRBD1. Germline V gene lookup returns CDR1 LNHNV and CDR2 YYDKDF (reference sequence). The CDR3 has 12 residues. Trimming removed 5 bases from V and 5 bases from J; junction bases left unmatched: 1. The CDR3 spells CATSRDRYGYTF. CDR3 bases: TGTGCCACCAGCCGGGACAGGTATGGCTACACCTTC.

This clone was detected once. The DNA of the CDR3 is TGTGCCAGCAGCTCCTGGGCCGGGATCTACGAGCAGTACTTC. It codes for CASSSWAGIYEQYF. The V call is TRBV5-5, the J call TRBJ2-7; D is perhaps TRBD2 (5 bases). Trimming removed 3 bases from V and 3 bases from J, with 13 bases in between. Germline V lookup: CDR1 SGHKS, CDR2 YYEKEE (reference sequence). This CDR3 comprises 14 residues.

J is TRBJ1-5 and V is TRBV6-6; D perhaps matches TRBD1 (5 bases). The CDR3 totals 12 residues. In germline, CDR1 is MNHNY, CDR2 SVGAGI (reference sequence). V lost 8 bases to trimming and J lost 5 bases, with 10 bases between them. The CDR3: CASVTGDQPQHF. The CDR3 DNA follows: TGTGCCAGCGTGACGGGGGATCAGCCCCAGCATTTT.